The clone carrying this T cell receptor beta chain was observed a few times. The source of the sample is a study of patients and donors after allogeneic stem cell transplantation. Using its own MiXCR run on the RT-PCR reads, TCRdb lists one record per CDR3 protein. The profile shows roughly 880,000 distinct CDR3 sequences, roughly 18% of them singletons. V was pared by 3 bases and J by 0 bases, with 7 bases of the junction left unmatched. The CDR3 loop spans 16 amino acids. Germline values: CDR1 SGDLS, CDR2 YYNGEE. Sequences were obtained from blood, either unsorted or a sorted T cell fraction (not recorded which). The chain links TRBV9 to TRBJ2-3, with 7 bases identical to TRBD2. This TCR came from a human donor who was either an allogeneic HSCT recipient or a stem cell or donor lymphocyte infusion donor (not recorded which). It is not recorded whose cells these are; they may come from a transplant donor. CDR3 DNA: TGTGCCAGCAGCGGCCAGCGGGGTACTAGCACAGATACGCAGTATTTT. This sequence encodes CASSGQRGTSTDTQYF. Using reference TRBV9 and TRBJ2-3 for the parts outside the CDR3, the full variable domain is DSGVTQTPKHLITATGQRVTLRCSPRSGDLSVYWYQQSLDQGLQFLIQYYNGEERAKGNILERFSAQQFPDLHSELNLSSLELGDSALYFCASSGQRGTSTDTQYFGPGTRLTVL.